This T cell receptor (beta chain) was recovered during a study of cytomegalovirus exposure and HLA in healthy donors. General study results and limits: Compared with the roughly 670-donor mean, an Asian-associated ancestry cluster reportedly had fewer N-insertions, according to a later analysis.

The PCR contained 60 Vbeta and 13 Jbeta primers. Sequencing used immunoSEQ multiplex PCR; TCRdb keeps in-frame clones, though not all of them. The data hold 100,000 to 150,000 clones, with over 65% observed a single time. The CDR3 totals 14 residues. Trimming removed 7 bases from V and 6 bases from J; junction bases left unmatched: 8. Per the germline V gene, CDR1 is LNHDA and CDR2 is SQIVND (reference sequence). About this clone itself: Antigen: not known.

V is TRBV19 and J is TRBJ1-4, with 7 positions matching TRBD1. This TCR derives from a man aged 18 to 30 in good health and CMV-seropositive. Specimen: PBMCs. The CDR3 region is CASKGQGVDEKLFF. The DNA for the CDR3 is TGTGCCAGTAAGGGGCAGGGGGTCGATGAAAAACTGTTTTTT.